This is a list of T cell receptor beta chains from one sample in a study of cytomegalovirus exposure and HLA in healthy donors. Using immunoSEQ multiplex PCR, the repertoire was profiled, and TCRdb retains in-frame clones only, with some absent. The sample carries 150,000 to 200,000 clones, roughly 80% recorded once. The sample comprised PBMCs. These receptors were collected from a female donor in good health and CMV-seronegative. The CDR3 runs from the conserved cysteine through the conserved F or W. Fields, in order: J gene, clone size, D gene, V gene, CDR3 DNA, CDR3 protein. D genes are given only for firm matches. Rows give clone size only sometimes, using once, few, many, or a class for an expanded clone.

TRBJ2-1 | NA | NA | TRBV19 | TGTGCCAGTAGTGCCGGCGGTGGTGAGCAGTTCTTC | CASSAGGGEQFF
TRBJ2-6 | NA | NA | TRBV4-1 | TGCGCCAGCAGCCAACTGCAGGGGAGTGGGGCCAACGTCCTGACTTTC | CASSQLQGSGANVLTF
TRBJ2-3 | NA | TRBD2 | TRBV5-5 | TGTGCCAGCAGCTTTAGCGGGGGTAGCACAGATACGCAGTATTTT | CASSFSGGSTDTQYF
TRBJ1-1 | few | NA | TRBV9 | TGTGCCAGCAGCGTAGGAGGCTACATGAACACTGAAGCTTTCTTT | CASSVGGYMNTEAFF
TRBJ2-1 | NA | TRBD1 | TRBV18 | TGTGCCAGCTCACGCACAGGGGGAACCGTCGATGACAATGAGCAGTTCTTC | CASSRTGGTVDDNEQFF
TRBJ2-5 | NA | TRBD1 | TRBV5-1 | TGCGCCAGCAGCTTGAGGACAGGGGACCAAGAGACCCAGTACTTC | CASSLRTGDQETQYF
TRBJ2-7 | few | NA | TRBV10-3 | TGTGCCATCAGTGATTCCTTGGGCAGGGGTCTCTACGAGCAGTACTTC | CAISDSLGRGLYEQYF
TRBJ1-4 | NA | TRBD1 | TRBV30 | TGTGCCTGGAGTGTTTCCAGGGGGAATGAAAAACTGTTTTTT | CAWSVSRGNEKLFF
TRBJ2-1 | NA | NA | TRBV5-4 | TGTGCCAGCAGCTTGGCATTAGCCGACAATGAGCAGTTCTTC | CASSLALADNEQFF
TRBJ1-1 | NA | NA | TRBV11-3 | TGTGCCAGCAGCTTAGGTTCAGGTGAAGCTTTCTTT | CASSLGSGEAFF
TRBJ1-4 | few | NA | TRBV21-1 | TGTGCCAGCAGCACCACCGGACAGAAAACTAATGAAAAACTGTTTTTT | CASSTTGQKTNEKLFF
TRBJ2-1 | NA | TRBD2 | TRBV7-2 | TGTGCCAGCAGCTTAGCTGCCGGGGGACTAGCGGCCGACAATGAGCAGTTCTTC | CASSLAAGGLAADNEQFF
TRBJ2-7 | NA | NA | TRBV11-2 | TGTGCCAGCAGTTTAATCGGGGCCTACGAGCAGTACTTC | CASSLIGAYEQYF
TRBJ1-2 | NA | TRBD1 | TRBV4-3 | TGCGCCAGCAGCCAAGATGGATCCCGACAGGGTGGCTATGGCTACACCTTC | CASSQDGSRQGGYGYTF
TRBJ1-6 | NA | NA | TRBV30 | TGTGCCTGGAGCCCTACAGGGAACTATAATTCACCCCTCCACTTT | CAWSPTGNYNSPLHF
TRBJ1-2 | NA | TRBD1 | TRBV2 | TGTGCCAGCAGTGTTGATCGACAGGGGTTAAATGGCTACACCTTC | CASSVDRQGLNGYTF
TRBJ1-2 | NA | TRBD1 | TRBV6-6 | TGTGCCAGCACCTCCGGGGGGGGACAGGGACGCGGCTACACCTTC | CASTSGGGQGRGYTF
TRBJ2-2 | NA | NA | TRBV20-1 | TGCAGTGCTAGACGGACCGGGGAGCTGTTTTTT | CSARRTGELFF
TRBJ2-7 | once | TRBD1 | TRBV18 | TGTGCCAGCTCACCAGCTGGGACAGGATCCTACGAGCAGTACTTC | CASSPAGTGSYEQYF